One sample yielded the 8 T cell receptor beta chains listed below, sequenced in a study of memory CD4+ T cells and cytomegalovirus serostatus. Single viable CD3+CD4+CD8-CD45RO+ cells were sorted as the memory CD4+ T cells. Assay used: immunoSEQ multiplex PCR; TCRdb lists only in-frame clones, some missing. Of about 75,000 clones listed, roughly three quarters were seen once; the top ten hold just over 2.5%. Source material: memory CD4+ T cells from blood. The receptors here all came from an adult in good health and CMV-seropositive.

The chain uses TRBV19 and TRBJ2-5; D is ambiguous. The length of the CDR3 is 12 residues. From germline, CDR1 is LNHDA and CDR2 SQIVND (reference sequence). V lost 8 bases, J lost 2 bases, and 9 bases lay in between. This chain's CDR3 is CASRESQETQYF. CDR3 bases: TGTGCCAGTCGTGAGTCACAAGAGACCCAGTACTTC.

This chain joins TRBV6-5 and TRBJ2-2; no clear D gene. The CDR3 runs 13 residues. V lost 6 bases, J lost 5 bases, and 10 bases lay in between. Germline CDR1 reads MNHEY; CDR2 reads SVGAGI. The CDR3 reads CASRLYTTGELFF. The CDR3 bases are TGTGCCAGCAGATTGTACACTACCGGGGAGCTGTTTTTT.

The chain has TRBV5-4 and TRBJ1-2; D remains unclear. With 0 bases removed from V and 0 bases from J, the gap between germline ends came to 9 bases. The length of the CDR3 is 15 residues. Germline V gene data show CDR1 as SGHNT and CDR2 as YYREEE (reference sequence). The CDR3 region is CASSLAPDTNYGYTF. The CDR3 region has the DNA TGTGCCAGCAGCTTGGCCCCGGATACTAACTATGGCTACACCTTC. Full variable domain (rest looked up from reference TRBV5-4 and TRBJ1-2): ETGVTQSPTHLIKTRGQQVTLRCSSQSGHNTVSWYQQALGQGPQFIFQYYREEENGRGNFPPRFSGLQFPNYSSELNVNALELDDSALYLCASSLAPDTNYGYTFGSGTRLTVV.

The CDR3 DNA reads as TGTGCCAGCAGTCCCGTGGGGGCAGGAGGCAATCAGCCCCAGCATTTT. Translation gives CASSPVGAGGNQPQHF. V gene TRBV27 combines with J gene TRBJ1-5, with a tentative D call TRBD1 (6 bases). V lost 5 bases, J lost 2 bases, and 16 bases lay in between. This CDR3 region has 16 residues. In germline, CDR1 is MNHEY, CDR2 SMNVEV (reference sequence).

The DNA of the CDR3 is TGTGCCAGCAGCTTAGTTAATTCACCCCTCCACTTT. Translating gives CASSLVNSPLHF. The J gene is TRBJ1-6, the V gene TRBV7-9; D call uncertain. The length of the CDR3 is 12 residues. The germline V gene has CDR1 SEHNR and CDR2 FQNEAQ (reference sequence). V lost 1 base, J lost 6 bases, and 1 base lay in between.

J is TRBJ2-7 and V is TRBV6-1, with TRBD1 matching 8 bases. Looked up from germline, CDR1 is MNHNS and CDR2 is SASEGT. Trimming took 10 bases from V and 4 from J; bases not matched to a gene: 15. This CDR3 has 15 amino acids. The CDR3 region is CAITLRTGPGYEQYF. The CDR3 DNA is TGTGCCATCACTCTAAGGACAGGGCCCGGGTACGAGCAGTACTTC.

The genes are TRBV27 and TRBJ1-1; D not certain. The CDR3 consists of 14 residues. Germline lookup yields CDR1 MNHEY and CDR2 SMNVEV (reference sequence). The germline V and J ends were trimmed by 4 bases and 4 bases, with 13 bases remaining between them. CDR3 residues: CASSSQSQVTEAFF. The CDR3 region has the DNA TGTGCCAGCAGTTCTCAAAGTCAGGTCACTGAAGCTTTCTTT.

The chain is built from TRBV5-6 and TRBJ2-5; D not certain. CDR3 length equals 13 residues. CDR1 is SGHDT and CDR2 is YYEEEE in the germline V gene. V was trimmed by 3 bases and J by 7 bases, leaving 13 bases between them. CDR3 in amino acids: CASSSSPYGTQYF. The CDR3 DNA sequence: TGTGCCAGCAGCTCCTCCCCCTACGGGACCCAGTACTTC.